The 30 T cell receptor beta chains given below trace back to one sample, sequenced in a study of CXCR3-negative and CXCR3-positive naive CD8 T cells. The antigens for these receptors are not known. Study-wide findings and caveats: Naive cells with CXCR3 showed TRB CDR3s that were more hydrophobic than those in CXCR3-negative naive cells.

UMI-tagged TRB cDNA libraries were built via 5' RACE. TCRdb derives one entry per CDR3 protein from the 5' RACE reads, leaving out DNA. The data show over 70,000 distinct CDR3 sequences, and the top ten clones hold around 0.53%. Source material: naive CXCR3+ CD8+ T cells from blood. Subset denoted: CD45RO-CCR7+CD27+CD95- naive CD8+ T cells expressing CXCR3 (TNR3+). These receptors were collected from a human donor in good health. Some clones in this sample may be carry-over from other donors' samples.

The rearrangement links TRBV7-2 to TRBJ1-6; TCRdb's D gene call, TRBD1, goes unchecked for lack of DNA. The CDR3 is made up of 17 amino acids. Per germline, CDR1 SGHTA and CDR2 FQGNSA. The CDR3: CASSSTGVTTYNSPLHF.

The rearrangement uses TRBV30 and TRBJ2-7. CDR1 is GTSNPN and CDR2 is SVGIG in the germline V gene (reference sequence). The CDR3 extends over 12 amino acids. The CDR3 loop is CAWSVSAYEQYF.

This chain links TRBV10-3 with TRBJ1-1. Germline V gene sequence: CDR1 ENHRY, CDR2 SYGVKD. This CDR3 is 13 amino acids long. The CDR3 sequence is CAISESTGLEAFF.

The chain links TRBV4-1 to TRBJ2-7. The CDR3 runs to 14 residues. In germline, CDR1 is MGHRA, CDR2 YSYEKL. The CDR3: CASSQVCGSYEQYF.

V and J are TRBV6-1 and TRBJ2-1; no DNA is available, so the TRBD1 call from TCRdb remains unchecked. CDR1 and CDR2 from the germline V gene are MNHNS and SASEGT. This CDR3 has 13 residues. CDR3 amino acids: CASGDRENNEQFF.

V usage is TRBV20-1 and J usage is TRBJ2-3. This CDR3 is built from 14 residues. The germline V gene has CDR1 DFQATT and CDR2 SNEGSKA (reference sequence). This CDR3 is CSALVHSGADTQYF.

The J gene is TRBJ1-4, the V gene TRBV7-7; lacking DNA, the TRBD1 call made by TCRdb goes unchecked. Germline values: CDR1 SSHAT, CDR2 FNYEAQ (reference sequence). The CDR3 totals 18 residues. This CDR3 is CASSDHSPPLTTNEKLFF.

The chain has TRBV12-3 or TRBV12-4 and TRBJ1-2; TCRdb returns TRBD1, unconfirmable since there is no DNA. The CDR3 length is 14 residues. The CDR3 loop is CASSLTGPNYGYTF.

CDR3 amino acids: CASSHFPMETSGYTDTQYF. The chain joins TRBV28 to TRBJ2-3; as DNA is missing, the TRBD2 call by TCRdb cannot be tested. Germline CDR1 MDHEN, CDR2 SYDVKM. The CDR3 is made up of 19 amino acids.

V is TRBV4-1 and J is TRBJ2-3; TCRdb proposes TRBD1, but this gene call is untestable without DNA. CDR1 and CDR2 (germline): MGHRA, YSYEKL. The CDR3 is 16 residues long. The CDR3 region is CASSSQDGDSADTQYF.

This sequence joins TRBV28 and TRBJ2-7; TCRdb lists TRBD1, though no DNA is available to test this call. CDR1 is MDHEN, CDR2 SYDVKM, per germline. CDR3 length equals 13 residues. CDR3 protein: CASSTGHWSEQYF.

The chain recombines TRBV9 with TRBJ2-3; TCRdb's D call of TRBD1 is untestable without DNA. In germline, CDR1 is SGDLS, CDR2 YYNGEE. This CDR3 has 15 residues. CDR3 sequence: CASSTGGGHTDTQYF.

This rearrangement joins TRBV7-2 to TRBJ2-7; without DNA, the TCRdb call of TRBD2 cannot be checked. Germline CDR1 reads SGHTA; CDR2 reads FQGNSA. The CDR3 extends over 13 amino acids. The chain's CDR3 is CASSLGGSRKQYF.

The CDR3 loop reads CATSRPGDTDTQYF. The V call is TRBV15, the J call TRBJ2-3; the D gene TCRdb calls, TRBD1, cannot be checked with no DNA. Germline V gives CDR1 LNHNV, CDR2 YYDKDF (reference sequence). The CDR3 totals 14 residues. Drawing the rest from reference TRBV15 and TRBJ2-3, the complete variable domain is DAMVIQNPRYQVTQFGKPVTLSCSQTLNHNVMYWYQQKSSQAPKLLFHYYDKDFNNEADTPDNFQSRRPNTSFCFLDIRSPGLGDTAMYLCATSRPGDTDTQYFGPGTRLTVL.

The chain combines TRBV4-2 with TRBJ2-6. The CDR3 contains 16 residues. Germline lookup yields CDR1 LGHNA and CDR2 YNFKEQ. The CDR3 sequence is CASSHYSDSGANVLTF.

This rearrangement joins TRBV6-4 to TRBJ2-1; the TRBD2 assignment by TCRdb is unverifiable without DNA. CDR3 length: 16 amino acids. CDR1 and CDR2 (germline): MRHNA, SNTAGT. The CDR3 loop is CASSDQASGGANEQFF.

This chain links TRBV20-1 with TRBJ1-1; TCRdb's D gene call, TRBD1, goes unchecked for lack of DNA. The CDR3 has 14 residues. In germline, CDR1 is DFQATT, CDR2 SNEGSKA (reference sequence). CDR3 amino acids: CSARGDIMNTEAFF.

The chain joins TRBV20-1 to TRBJ1-1; there is no DNA to check the TCRdb D call of TRBD1. The CDR3 length is 14 residues. Germline V gene sequence: CDR1 DFQATT, CDR2 SNEGSKA (reference sequence). CDR3 sequence reads: CNAFPKDSNTEAFF.

This CDR3 is CASSLGSQGGYEQFF. The genes are TRBV7-2 and TRBJ2-1; without DNA, the TCRdb call of TRBD2 cannot be checked. This CDR3 has 15 amino acids. From germline, CDR1 is SGHTA and CDR2 FQGNSA. The full variable domain, with the rest looked up from reference TRBV7-2 and TRBJ2-1, is GAGVSQSPSNKVTEKGKDVELRCDPISGHTALYWYRQSLGQGLEFLIYFQGNSAPDKSGLPSDRFSAERTGGSVSTLTIQRTQQEDSAVYLCASSLGSQGGYEQFFGPGTRLTVL.

The chain is built from TRBV27 and TRBJ1-1; the D call of TRBD1 rests on TCRdb alone, since no DNA is present to check it. CDR1 MNHEY and CDR2 SMNVEV come from the germline V gene (reference sequence). There are 14 residues in the CDR3. The CDR3 loop reads CASSYTGGNTEAFF.

The chain carries TRBV7-2 and TRBJ2-1; TCRdb indicates TRBD1, and absent DNA this call remains unverified. Germline lookup yields CDR1 SGHTA and CDR2 FQGNSA. This CDR3 comprises 13 residues. The CDR3 is CASSFTPGQELFF.

The chain uses TRBV14 and TRBJ2-2; the D gene TCRdb calls, TRBD2, cannot be checked with no DNA. The CDR3 consists of 20 residues. The germline V gene encodes CDR1 SGHDN and CDR2 FVKESK. CDR3 protein: CASSFIPGTSGSGDTGELFF.

The chain uses TRBV20-1 and TRBJ1-2. This CDR3 has 14 residues. Germline lookup yields CDR1 DFQATT and CDR2 SNEGSKA (reference sequence). The CDR3 sequence: CSARAIDPYYGYTF.

This chain links TRBV28 with TRBJ1-3. Per the germline V gene, CDR1 is MDHEN and CDR2 is SYDVKM. This CDR3 region has 15 residues. CDR3 amino acids: CASRIDGYSGNTIYF.

The chain couples TRBV21-1 to TRBJ1-1; no DNA is available, so the TRBD1 call from TCRdb remains unchecked. TRBV21-1 is an annotated pseudogene. The CDR3 sequence is 14 residues long. CDR3 in amino acids: CASSKTTGVWEAFF.

The chain joins TRBV14 to TRBJ2-7; the D call of TRBD2 rests on TCRdb alone, since no DNA is present to check it. Germline loops: CDR1 SGHDN, CDR2 FVKESK. The CDR3 consists of 16 residues. The CDR3 here is CASSQVAHSQYDEQYF.

The rearrangement joins TRBV5-1 to TRBJ2-1; TCRdb calls TRBD2, which cannot be checked without DNA. CDR3 size: 12 residues. The germline V gene has CDR1 SGHRS and CDR2 YFSETQ. The CDR3 reads CASSGTSYEQFF.

This sequence joins TRBV29-1 and TRBJ1-5; TCRdb outputs TRBD1, but without DNA this stays unchecked. Germline V gene lookup returns CDR1 SQVTM and CDR2 ANQGSEA. The CDR3 contains 15 residues. The CDR3: CSVGGTGTGNQPQHF.

This sequence joins TRBV2 and TRBJ2-3. The CDR3 length is 14 residues. CDR1 and CDR2 (germline): SNHLY, FYNNEI. CDR3: CASSELYSTDTQYF.

This chain's CDR3 is CSVEPRDRPYGYTF. V gene TRBV29-1 combines with J gene TRBJ1-2; the TCRdb call, TRBD1, lacks DNA for checking. Per the germline V gene, CDR1 is SQVTM and CDR2 is ANQGSEA. The CDR3 sequence is 14 residues long.